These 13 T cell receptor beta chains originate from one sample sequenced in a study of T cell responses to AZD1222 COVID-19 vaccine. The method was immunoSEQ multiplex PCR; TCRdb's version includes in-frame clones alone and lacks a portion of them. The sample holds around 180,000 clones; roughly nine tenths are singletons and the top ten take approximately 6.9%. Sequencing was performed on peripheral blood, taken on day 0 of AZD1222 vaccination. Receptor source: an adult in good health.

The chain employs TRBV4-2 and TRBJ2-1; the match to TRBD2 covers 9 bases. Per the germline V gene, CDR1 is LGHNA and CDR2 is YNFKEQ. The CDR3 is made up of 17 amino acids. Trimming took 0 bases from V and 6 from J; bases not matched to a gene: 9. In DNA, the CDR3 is TGTGCCAGCAGCCAAGAAACCTTAGCGGGGGAGTCCAATGAGCAGTTCTTC. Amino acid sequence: CASSQETLAGESNEQFF.

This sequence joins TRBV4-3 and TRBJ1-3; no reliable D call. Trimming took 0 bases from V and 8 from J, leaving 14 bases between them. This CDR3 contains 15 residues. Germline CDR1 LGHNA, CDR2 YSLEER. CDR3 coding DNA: TGCGCCAGCAGCCAAGATCTCGGGATTTCGGACACCATATATTTT. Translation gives CASSQDLGISDTIYF.

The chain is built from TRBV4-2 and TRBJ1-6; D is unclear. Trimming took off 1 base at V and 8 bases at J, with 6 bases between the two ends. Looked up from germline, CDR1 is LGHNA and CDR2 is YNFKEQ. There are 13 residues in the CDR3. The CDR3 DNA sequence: TGTGCCAGCAGCCAAGTTCCTGATTCACCCCTCCACTTT. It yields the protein CASSQVPDSPLHF.

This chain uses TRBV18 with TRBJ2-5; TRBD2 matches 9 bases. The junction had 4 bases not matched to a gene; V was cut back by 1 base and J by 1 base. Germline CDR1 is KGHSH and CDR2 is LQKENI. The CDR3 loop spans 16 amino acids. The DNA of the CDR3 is TGTGCCAGCTCACCACTGGGCGGGGGGGCCCAAGAGACCCAGTACTTC. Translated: CASSPLGGGAQETQYF.

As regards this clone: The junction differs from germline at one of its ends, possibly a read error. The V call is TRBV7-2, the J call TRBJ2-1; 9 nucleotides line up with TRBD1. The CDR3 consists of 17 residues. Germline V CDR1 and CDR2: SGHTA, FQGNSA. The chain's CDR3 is CASRLGGTGGRDNEQFF. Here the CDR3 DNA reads TGTGCCAGCAGGTTAGGGGGCACAGGGGGCAGGGACAATGAGCAGTTCTTC. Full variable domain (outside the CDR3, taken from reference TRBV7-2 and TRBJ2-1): GAGVSQSPSNKVTEKGKDVELRCDPISGHTALYWYRQSLGQGLEFLIYFQGNSAPDKSGLPSDRFSAERTGGSVSTLTIQRTQQEDSAVYLCASRLGGTGGRDNEQFFGPGTRLTVL.

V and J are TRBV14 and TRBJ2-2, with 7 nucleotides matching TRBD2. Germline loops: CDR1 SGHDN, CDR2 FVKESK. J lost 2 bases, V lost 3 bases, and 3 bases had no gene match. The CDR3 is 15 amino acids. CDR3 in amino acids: CASSHPGGNTGELFF. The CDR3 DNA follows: TGTGCCAGCAGCCATCCGGGGGGTAACACCGGGGAGCTGTTTTTT.

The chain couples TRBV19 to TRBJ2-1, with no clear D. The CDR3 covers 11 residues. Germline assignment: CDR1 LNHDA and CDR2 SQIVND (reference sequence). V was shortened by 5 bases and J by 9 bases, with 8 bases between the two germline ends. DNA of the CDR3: TGTGCCAGTAGTGCCCGAGGTGAGCAGTTCTTC. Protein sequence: CASSARGEQFF.

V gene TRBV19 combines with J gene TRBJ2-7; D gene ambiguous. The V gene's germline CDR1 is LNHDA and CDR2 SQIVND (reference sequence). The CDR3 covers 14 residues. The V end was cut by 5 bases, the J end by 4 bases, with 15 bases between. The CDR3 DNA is TGTGCCAGTAGTCTGGATCCGGTGGCTTACGAGCAGTACTTC. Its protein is CASSLDPVAYEQYF.

The CDR3 sequence: CASSERGDSTGELFF. In DNA form, the CDR3 reads TGTGCCAGCAGTGAGAGGGGAGATAGCACCGGGGAGCTGTTTTTT. The chain recombines TRBV6-1 with TRBJ2-2, with D perhaps TRBD1 or TRBD2 (5 bases each). The CDR3 loop spans 15 amino acids. Germline V gene sequence: CDR1 MNHNS, CDR2 SASEGT. Between the trimmed V and J ends, which lost 3 bases and 4 bases, there was a span of 12 bases.

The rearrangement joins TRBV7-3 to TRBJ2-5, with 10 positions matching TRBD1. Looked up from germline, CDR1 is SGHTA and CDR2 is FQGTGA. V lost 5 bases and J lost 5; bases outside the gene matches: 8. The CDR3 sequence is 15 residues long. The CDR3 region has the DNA TGTGCCAGCAGCCCCGGGACAGGGGTGAGCGAGACCCAGTACTTC. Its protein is CASSPGTGVSETQYF.

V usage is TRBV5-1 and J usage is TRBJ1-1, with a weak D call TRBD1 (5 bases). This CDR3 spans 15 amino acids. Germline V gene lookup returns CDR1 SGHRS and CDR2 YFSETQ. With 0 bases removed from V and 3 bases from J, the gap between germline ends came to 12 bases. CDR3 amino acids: CASSLVGPRDTEAFF. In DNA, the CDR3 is TGCGCCAGCAGCTTGGTGGGGCCCCGGGACACTGAAGCTTTCTTT.

CDR3: CASSEFILMMVGQTQYF. The DNA for the CDR3 is TGTGCCAGCAGTGAATTTATTCTAATGATGGTCGGGCAGACCCAGTACTTC. The chain is built from TRBV2 and TRBJ2-5; D call uncertain. Looked up from germline, CDR1 is SNHLY and CDR2 is FYNNEI. This CDR3 region has 17 residues. V was shortened by 2 bases and J by 6 bases, with 22 bases between the two germline ends.

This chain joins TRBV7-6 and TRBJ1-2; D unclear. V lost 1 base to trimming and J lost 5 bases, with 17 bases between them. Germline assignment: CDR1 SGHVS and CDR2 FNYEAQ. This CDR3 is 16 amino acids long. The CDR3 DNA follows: TGTGCCAGCAGCTTAGAGGAGGGATTAAAAGTGTATGGCTACACCTTC. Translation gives CASSLEEGLKVYGYTF. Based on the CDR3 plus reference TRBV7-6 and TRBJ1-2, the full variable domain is GAGVSQSPRYKVTKRGQDVALRCDPISGHVSLYWYRQALGQGPEFLTYFNYEAQQDKSGLPNDRFSAERPEGSISTLTIQRTEQRDSAMYRCASSLEEGLKVYGYTFGSGTRLTVV.